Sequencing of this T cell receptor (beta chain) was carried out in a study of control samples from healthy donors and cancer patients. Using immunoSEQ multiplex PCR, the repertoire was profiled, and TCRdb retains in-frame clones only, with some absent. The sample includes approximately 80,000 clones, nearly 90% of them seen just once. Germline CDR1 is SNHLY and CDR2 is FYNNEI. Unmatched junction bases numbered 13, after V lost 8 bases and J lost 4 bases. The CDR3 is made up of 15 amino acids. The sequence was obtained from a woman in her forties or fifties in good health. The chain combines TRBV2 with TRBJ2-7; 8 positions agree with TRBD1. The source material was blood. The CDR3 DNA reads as TGTGCCAGCGGGGGACAGGCCACCCCTGGGTACGAGCAGTACTTC. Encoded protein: CASGGQATPGYEQYF.